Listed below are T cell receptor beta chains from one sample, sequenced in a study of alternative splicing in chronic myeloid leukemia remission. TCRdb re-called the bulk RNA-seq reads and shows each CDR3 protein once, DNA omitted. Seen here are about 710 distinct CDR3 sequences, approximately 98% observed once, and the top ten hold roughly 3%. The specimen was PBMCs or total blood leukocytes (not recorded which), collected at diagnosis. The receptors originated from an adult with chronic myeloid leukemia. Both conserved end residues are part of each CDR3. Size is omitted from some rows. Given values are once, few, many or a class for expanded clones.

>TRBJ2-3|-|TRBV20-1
CSAPVVRGLTDTQYF
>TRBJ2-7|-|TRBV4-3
CASSQGTGKGYEQYF
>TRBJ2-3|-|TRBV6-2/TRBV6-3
CASSYVDTQYF
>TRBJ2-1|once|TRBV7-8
CASSLGWSDNEQFF
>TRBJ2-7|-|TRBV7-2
CASSFTGGSSYEQYF
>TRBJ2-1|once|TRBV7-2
CASSPSRTGYNEQFF
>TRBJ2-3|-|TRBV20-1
CSAPRAGSTDTQYF
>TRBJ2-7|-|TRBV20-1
CSAQTRGSYEQYF
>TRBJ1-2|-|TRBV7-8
CASSPGQTNYGYTF
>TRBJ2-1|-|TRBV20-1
CSASRPGLAANEQFF
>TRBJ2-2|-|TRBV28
CASSPPIPTAELFF
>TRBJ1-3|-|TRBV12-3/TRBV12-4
CASSLGLGMVAGNTIYF
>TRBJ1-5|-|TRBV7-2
CASSFQGQGQPQHF
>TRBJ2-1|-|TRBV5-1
CASSWPQGASEQFF
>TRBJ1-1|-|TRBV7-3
CASSLTGNTEAFF
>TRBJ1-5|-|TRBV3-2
CASSHQGWQPQHF
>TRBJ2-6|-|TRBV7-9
CASSYVGSGANVLTF
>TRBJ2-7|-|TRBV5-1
CASSLRFSYEQYF
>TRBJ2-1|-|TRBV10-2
CASSESLANSYNEQFF
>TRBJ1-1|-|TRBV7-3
CASSLWGGNTEAFF
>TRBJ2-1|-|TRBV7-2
CASMGLAGLGAQNEQFF
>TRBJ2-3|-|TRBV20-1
CSALTSGRGSTDTQYF
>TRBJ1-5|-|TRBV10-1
CASSPGVGQPQHF
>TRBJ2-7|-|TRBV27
CASSPKWDRGVEQYF
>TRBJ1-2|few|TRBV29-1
CSVREGAAYGYTF
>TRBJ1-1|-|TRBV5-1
CASSSTGTGYLNTEAFF
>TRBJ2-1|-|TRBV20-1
CSARVVAGPAYNEQFF
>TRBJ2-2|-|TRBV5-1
CASSLGLAGNTGELFF
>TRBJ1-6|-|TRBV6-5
CASRTGSSTNNSPLHF
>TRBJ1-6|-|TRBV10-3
CAISGGSEDALSGNSPLHF
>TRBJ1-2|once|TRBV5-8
CASSLTTSYGYTF
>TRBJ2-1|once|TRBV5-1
CASSLGPGAGSNEQFF
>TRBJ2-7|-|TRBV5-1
CASSLGPGVSYEQYF
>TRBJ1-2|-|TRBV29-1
CSVEDPDPDRVYGYTF
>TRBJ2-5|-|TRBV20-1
CSAIGDQETQYF
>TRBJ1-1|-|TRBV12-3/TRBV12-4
CASTQFDGDTEAFF
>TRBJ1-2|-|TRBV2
CASKRDRSYGYTF
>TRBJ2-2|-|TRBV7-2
CASSLKANTGELFF
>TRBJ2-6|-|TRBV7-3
CASSLGPGAGANVLTF